Listed here are 24 T cell receptor beta chains from one sample, sequenced in a study of CD8+ T cells in alopecia areata. Extraction of RNA preceded its reverse transcription into cDNA, which served as the sequencing template. The method was immunoSEQ multiplex PCR; TCRdb's version includes in-frame clones alone and lacks a portion of them. The top ten hold roughly 14% of the sample, which has approximately 180,000 clones, 50% to 60% seen once. The specimen comprised CD4+ T cells sorted from blood, sampled at week 0. These receptor sequences come from a human donor with alopecia areata.

V is TRBV6-6 and J is TRBJ2-5; no firm D call. The germline V and J ends were trimmed by 2 bases and 5 bases, with 15 bases remaining between them. CDR3 size: 15 residues. Germline CDR1 is MNHNY and CDR2 is SVGAGI (reference sequence). The CDR3 sequence: CASSYRSAGWETQYF. CDR3 DNA: TGTGCCAGCAGTTACAGGAGCGCCGGGTGGGAGACCCAGTACTTC.

The chain uses TRBV6-5 and TRBJ2-5; 10 bases map to TRBD1. V shed 10 bases and J 8 bases; nucleotides not matched to a gene: 16. This CDR3 has 15 amino acids. Looked up from germline, CDR1 is MNHEY and CDR2 is SVGAGI. CDR3 sequence (DNA): TGTGCCACCGGTCCCGGGACAGGGGCCAAGAGAACCCAGTACTTC. Amino acid sequence: CATGPGTGAKRTQYF.

The chain has TRBV11-3 and TRBJ2-5; 15 bases match TRBD2. The CDR3 is made up of 16 amino acids. Germline V CDR1 and CDR2: SGHNT, YENEEA. The J segment lost 2 bases and the V segment lost 5 bases, leaving 3 bases of the junction unmatched. CDR3 nucleotides: TGTGCCAGCAGCCCGGGACTAGCGGGGGGTCAAGAGACCCAGTACTTC. Translated, it gives CASSPGLAGGQETQYF.

The chain joins TRBV29-1 to TRBJ1-4, with D hard to call. V was trimmed by 4 bases and J by 8 bases, leaving 17 bases between them. CDR1 and CDR2 from the germline V gene are SQVTM and ANQGSEA. The CDR3 totals 14 residues. The CDR3 DNA follows: TGCAGCGTTGTGGGTCTGTCGGGGAACGAAAAACTGTTTTTT. Protein sequence: CSVVGLSGNEKLFF.

The chain links TRBV15 to TRBJ1-6, with D unresolved. Germline V gives CDR1 LNHNV, CDR2 YYDKDF (reference sequence). V was cut by 3 bases and J by 9 bases, with 6 bases left in between. The CDR3 extends over 12 amino acids. The CDR3 protein is CATSSPGSPLHF. The CDR3 region has the DNA TGTGCCACCAGCAGTCCGGGTTCACCCCTCCACTTT.

Points on this clone: Other DNA sequences in this specimen translate into the identical CDR3. V gene TRBV7-2 combines with J gene TRBJ2-7, with D hard to call. Germline V gene data show CDR1 as SGHTA and CDR2 as FQGNSA. V was trimmed by 5 bases and J by 4 bases, leaving 6 bases between them. The CDR3 is 11 amino acids. CDR3 protein: CASSLIYEQYF. Written as DNA, the CDR3 is TGTGCCAGCAGCCTGATTTACGAGCAGTACTTC.

The chain links TRBV13 to TRBJ2-4; 7 nucleotides align to TRBD1. The CDR3 sequence is 15 residues long. The germline V gene has CDR1 PRHDT and CDR2 FYEKMQ (reference sequence). The V and J ends lost 3 bases and 3 bases, in that order; junction bases with no gene match: 5. The CDR3 sequence: CASSLNRGGKNIQYF. The CDR3 region has the DNA TGTGCCAGCAGCTTGAACAGGGGTGGCAAAAACATTCAGTACTTC.

The table lists this clone with a few counts. The genes are TRBV5-1 and TRBJ2-7, with 7 nucleotides matching TRBD1. Germline V gene sequence: CDR1 SGHRS, CDR2 YFSETQ. The CDR3 spans 13 residues. With 4 bases clipped from V and 2 bases from J, the junction kept 3 bases outside the gene matches. In DNA, the CDR3 is TGCGCCAGCAGCATGACAGGGACCTACGAGCAGTACTTC. It translates to CASSMTGTYEQYF.

The V call is TRBV29-1, the J call TRBJ2-5; either TRBD1 or TRBD2 may fit D (5 bases each). The CDR3 is made up of 12 amino acids. The V end was cut by 7 bases, the J end by 5 bases, with 14 bases between. Germline lookup yields CDR1 SQVTM and CDR2 ANQGSEA. As DNA, the CDR3 is TGCAGCGCTTGGGAGAGGGGTGAGACCCAGTACTTC. This translates into CSAWERGETQYF.

This clone was seen more than once but under ten times. This rearrangement joins TRBV6-5 to TRBJ1-6; D gene ambiguous. The CDR3 contains 15 residues. Trimming cost V 8 bases and J 0 bases, with 11 bases left between them. Germline loops: CDR1 MNHEY, CDR2 SVGAGI. The CDR3 is CASSQESSYNSPLHF. The DNA of the CDR3 is TGTGCCAGCTCTCAGGAGAGCTCCTATAATTCACCCCTCCACTTT.

About this clone itself: The CDR3 carries no conserved terminal phenylalanine or tryptophan, so it likely arises from a read error. The rearrangement uses TRBV7-8 and TRBJ1-2, with 9 bases that match TRBD1. The V segment lost 4 bases and the J segment 1 base; nucleotides outside the gene matches: 7. The CDR3 has 16 residues. Looked up from germline, CDR1 is SGHVS and CDR2 is FQNEAQ. CDR3 residues: CASSSLQGAVNYGYTL. The CDR3 DNA is TGTGCCAGCAGCTCCCTACAGGGGGCCGTTAACTATGGCTACACCCTC.

The V gene is TRBV7-9, the J gene TRBJ2-7, with TRBD2 identical over 14 bases. Germline-derived CDR1 and CDR2 are SEHNR and FQNEAQ (reference sequence). With V trimmed by 4 bases and J by 0 bases, 5 bases remained unmatched. The CDR3 spans 17 residues. CDR3 region: CASSSPGLAGASYEQYF. The DNA of the CDR3 is TGTGCCAGCAGCTCCCCGGGACTAGCGGGGGCCTCCTACGAGCAGTACTTC.

The chain couples TRBV4-2 to TRBJ1-2; D uncertain. Germline CDR1 reads LGHNA; CDR2 reads YNFKEQ. The V end was cut by 5 bases, the J end by 7 bases, with 14 bases between. The CDR3 loop spans 13 amino acids. The CDR3 DNA sequence: TGTGCCAGCAGCGCCTTTCAAGGAAGTGGCTACACCTTC. It yields the protein CASSAFQGSGYTF.

The chain employs TRBV20-1 and TRBJ1-2; D may be TRBD1 (6 bases). This CDR3 contains 11 residues. V shed 6 bases and J shed 8 bases, with 13 bases lying between them. In germline, CDR1 is DFQATT, CDR2 SNEGSKA (reference sequence). CDR3 DNA sequence: TGCAGTGCCCTAGGGGGGCGCGGCTACACCTTC. It yields the protein CSALGGRGYTF.

This sequence joins TRBV19 and TRBJ2-5; D gene unclear. The CDR3 covers 11 residues. The germline V gene encodes CDR1 LNHDA and CDR2 SQIVND (reference sequence). V was trimmed by 8 bases and J by 5 bases, leaving 9 bases between them. The CDR3 DNA reads as TGTGCCAGTGGGTCCGGGGAGACCCAGTACTTC. This gives the protein CASGSGETQYF.

The gene calls are TRBV27 and TRBJ2-1; a possible D gene is TRBD1 (5 bases). Germline V gives CDR1 MNHEY, CDR2 SMNVEV (reference sequence). The V and J ends lost 5 bases and 6 bases respectively, with 11 bases between them. The CDR3 has 13 residues. The CDR3 DNA follows: TGTGCCAGCAGTCTCAGGGCGACCAATGAGCAGTTCTTC. Amino acids: CASSLRATNEQFF.

The chain employs TRBV5-6 and TRBJ1-2; D unresolved. The CDR3 totals 13 residues. Germline V lookup: CDR1 SGHDT, CDR2 YYEEEE. V lost 1 base to trimming and J lost 7 bases, with 11 bases between them. CDR3 loop: CASSLWKLSGYTF. The CDR3 DNA reads TGTGCCAGCAGCTTGTGGAAACTCTCTGGCTACACCTTC.

This clone appeared a single time. The chain couples TRBV27 to TRBJ2-3; TRBD2 might be the D (5 bases). The ends were cut back, 4 bases at V and 2 bases at J, with 13 bases in the middle. This CDR3 comprises 15 residues. Germline assignment: CDR1 MNHEY and CDR2 SMNVEV (reference sequence). The CDR3 sequence: CASSSGRALTDTQYF. For the CDR3, the DNA is TGTGCCAGCAGTTCCGGGCGGGCCCTCACAGATACGCAGTATTTT.

The table lists this clone with a few counts. V usage is TRBV7-8 and J usage is TRBJ2-7, with D perhaps matching TRBD1 (7 bases). Trimming took off 2 bases at V and 3 bases at J, with 20 bases between the two ends. This CDR3 contains 17 residues. Germline lookup yields CDR1 SGHVS and CDR2 FQNEAQ. The CDR3 loop reads CASSLSAGRQGIYEQYF. CDR3 nucleotides: TGTGCCAGCAGCTTATCCGCCGGGAGACAGGGAATCTACGAGCAGTACTTC.

J is TRBJ1-1 and V is TRBV7-7; D gene unclear. The CDR3 extends over 13 amino acids. The V gene lost 6 bases and the J gene lost 4 bases, with 12 bases spanning the gap. From germline, CDR1 is SSHAT and CDR2 FNYEAQ (reference sequence). The CDR3 is CASSSAWGTEAFF. As DNA, the CDR3 is TGTGCCAGCAGTTCCGCCTGGGGCACTGAAGCTTTCTTT.

This clone has a handful of counts. The chain uses TRBV27 and TRBJ1-6, with D possibly TRBD1 on 5 matching bases. The CDR3 is 12 residues long. Germline V gives CDR1 MNHEY, CDR2 SMNVEV (reference sequence). Trimming removed 5 bases at V and 17 bases at J, with 16 bases between. The CDR3 protein is CASSPLGLPIHF. The CDR3, as DNA: TGTGCCAGCAGTCCCCTGGGGCTCCCTATCCACTTT.

This chain uses TRBV10-3 with TRBJ2-7; possible D gene TRBD2, 5 bases. With 6 bases removed from V and 0 bases from J, the gap between germline ends came to 15 bases. The germline V gene has CDR1 ENHRY and CDR2 SYGVKD. The CDR3 runs 15 residues. The CDR3 here is CAISGMGESSYEQYF. CDR3 in DNA: TGTGCCATCAGCGGAATGGGAGAGAGCTCCTACGAGCAGTACTTC.

The rearrangement links TRBV29-1 to TRBJ2-7; D might be TRBD2 (5 bases). The germline gives CDR1 SQVTM, CDR2 ANQGSEA. Trimming removed 0 bases at V and 4 bases at J, with 19 bases between. The CDR3 length is 16 residues. The CDR3 region is CSVEERLRVGGYEQYF. As DNA, the CDR3 is TGCAGCGTTGAAGAGAGGTTGAGGGTCGGTGGGTACGAGCAGTACTTC.

The V call is TRBV5-1, the J call TRBJ2-1; 7 bases agree with TRBD2. The length of the CDR3 is 15 residues. The V and J ends lost 4 bases and 4 bases, in that order; junction bases with no gene match: 8. CDR1 is SGHRS, CDR2 YFSETQ, per germline. The CDR3: CASSILATTYNEQFF. CDR3 coding DNA: TGCGCCAGCAGCATACTAGCGACCACGTACAATGAGCAGTTCTTC. The variable domain in full, completed from reference TRBV5-1 and TRBJ2-1, reads KAGVTQTPRYLIKTRGQQVTLSCSPISGHRSVSWYQQTPGQGLQFLFEYFSETQRNKGNFPGRFSGRQFSNSRSEMNVSTLELGDSALYLCASSILATTYNEQFFGPGTRLTVL.